The present entry profiles one TCR beta chain with its context. What it recognizes is unknown. This entry is derived from a study of blood T cells in healthy people across ages. The study, taken as a whole, reports: Older age coincided with a roughly linear decline in TCR beta diversity per million T cells.

The use of a sample-barcoded 5' primer and a J-beta primer mix characterized a second PCR of roughly 6 to 11 cycles. The template-switch adaptor was a 5' adaptor with 12 random nucleotides. It tagged each cDNA molecule. TCRdb independently ran MiXCR on the 5' RACE reads; one entry per CDR3 protein. Of about 1.7 million distinct CDR3 sequences listed, about 28% are singletons. Per sample, no less than 5 micrograms of total RNA were extracted. The CDR3 covers 12 residues. V lost 6 bases, J lost 6 bases, and 5 bases stayed unmatched. Per germline, CDR1 MNHNY and CDR2 SVGAGI (reference sequence). The V call is TRBV6-6, the J call TRBJ2-7, with 7 nucleotides matching TRBD1. The sequencing sample was made of blood. The TCR sequence derives from a woman aged 25-40 years in good health. CDR3 sequence reads: CASSRDRSEQYF. The CDR3 nucleotides are TGTGCCAGCAGCAGGGACAGATCCGAGCAGTACTTC.